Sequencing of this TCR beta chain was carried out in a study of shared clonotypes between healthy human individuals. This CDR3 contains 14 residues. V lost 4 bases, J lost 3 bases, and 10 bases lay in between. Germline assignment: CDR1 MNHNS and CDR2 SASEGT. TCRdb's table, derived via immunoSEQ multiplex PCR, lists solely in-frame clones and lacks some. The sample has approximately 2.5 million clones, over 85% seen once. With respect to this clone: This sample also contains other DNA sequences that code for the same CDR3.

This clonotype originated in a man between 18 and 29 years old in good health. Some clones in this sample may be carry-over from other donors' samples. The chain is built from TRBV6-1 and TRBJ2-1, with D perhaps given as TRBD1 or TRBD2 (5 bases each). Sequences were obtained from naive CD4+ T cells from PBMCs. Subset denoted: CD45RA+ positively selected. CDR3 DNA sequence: TGTGCCAGCAGTGGCCTTGGGGGCTACAATGAGCAGTTCTTC. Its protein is CASSGLGGYNEQFF.